This T cell receptor beta chain was profiled in a study of beta chain features in type 1 diabetes. General study points: The study found moderately but significantly shorter TCRB CDR3s in all four CD4+ subsets of Type 1 diabetes patients.

Reverse transcribing all isolated RNA meant expressed TCRB transcripts were sequenced. This table comes from immunoSEQ multiplex PCR, and its TCRdb copy is limited to in-frame clones, with some not included. The profile shows approximately 120,000 clones, 17% of them singletons. The CDR3 sequence is 15 residues long. Germline loops: CDR1 SGDLS, CDR2 YYNGEE. J gave up 8 bases and V 0 bases, and 4 bases lay outside the gene matches. As regards this clone: Its antigen remains unknown.

The receptor's source is a man aged 18 to 29 with type 1 diabetes. The sequenced sample consisted of central memory CD4+ T cells from blood. V usage is TRBV9 and J usage is TRBJ1-6; 8 nucleotides align to TRBD1. CDR3 protein: CASSVDSGGYSPLHF. Here the CDR3 DNA reads TGTGCCAGCAGCGTAGATTCAGGGGGCTATTCACCCCTCCACTTT.